The next 19 T cell receptor beta chains were all read from a single sample in a study of control samples from healthy donors and cancer patients. The assay was immunoSEQ multiplex PCR, and TCRdb's table has in-frame clones only and misses some. The table lists over 100,000 clones, approximately 90% of them singletons. Material: blood. Receptors originate from a woman aged 45-65 years in good health.

The chain is built from TRBV19 and TRBJ1-2; D gene ambiguous. Germline V lookup: CDR1 LNHDA, CDR2 SQIVND (reference sequence). The CDR3 sequence is 14 residues long. V lost 5 bases and J lost 1, with 11 bases in between. This chain's CDR3 is CASSFGGVNYGYTF. The CDR3 nucleotides are TGTGCCAGTAGTTTTGGAGGAGTTAACTATGGCTACACCTTC.

V is TRBV20-1 and J is TRBJ1-6, with D possibly being TRBD1 (6 bases). Trimming pared 3 bases from V and 10 bases from J, leaving 25 bases between. Per germline, CDR1 DFQATT and CDR2 SNEGSKA (reference sequence). CDR3 length: 17 amino acids. CDR3 sequence (DNA): TGCAGTGCTAGTCGGGTGGGGGGGCGGAATAGGAGGTCACCCCTCCACTTT. This sequence encodes CSASRVGGRNRRSPLHF.

V is TRBV4-1 and J is TRBJ1-4; possible D gene TRBD1, 6 bases. The V end lost 1 base, the J end lost 8 bases, and 20 bases lay between the germline ends. The length of the CDR3 is 17 residues. CDR1 and CDR2 from the germline V gene are MGHRA and YSYEKL. For the CDR3, the DNA is TGCGCCAGCAGCCAAGCTTCGGGACAACCGATCAGGGAAAAACTGTTTTTT. Amino acids: CASSQASGQPIREKLFF.

CDR3 DNA: TGTGCCAGCAGTTTATCGAACAGGGCTAATCAGCCCCAGCATTTT. The encoded protein is CASSLSNRANQPQHF. The rearrangement links TRBV27 to TRBJ1-5, with D tentatively TRBD1 (6 bases). CDR3 length: 15 amino acids. Trimming took 0 bases from V and 4 from J, leaving 10 bases between them. In germline, CDR1 is MNHEY, CDR2 SMNVEV (reference sequence).

The J gene is TRBJ2-1, the V gene TRBV30; the D is unclear. Per germline, CDR1 GTSNPN and CDR2 SVGIG (reference sequence). This CDR3 has 12 amino acids. The V end lost 0 bases, the J end lost 12 bases, and 12 bases lay between the germline ends. CDR3 bases: TGTGCCTGGAGTGTAGGTGGATACAGGCAGTTCTTC. Protein: CAWSVGGYRQFF.

The chain is built from TRBV2 and TRBJ2-1; unclear D gene. Trimming stripped 4 bases from V and 5 bases from J, with 9 bases between. CDR3 size: 13 residues. Germline V gene data show CDR1 as SNHLY and CDR2 as FYNNEI. The CDR3 spells CASSASRDNEQFF. Written as DNA, the CDR3 is TGTGCCAGCAGTGCATCTAGGGACAATGAGCAGTTCTTC. Full variable domain (rest looked up from reference TRBV2 and TRBJ2-1): EPEVTQTPSHQVTQMGQEVILRCVPISNHLYFYWYRQILGQKVEFLVSFYNNEISEKSEIFDDQFSVERPDGSNFTLKIRSTKLEDSAMYFCASSASRDNEQFFGPGTRLTVL.

V is TRBV2 and J is TRBJ1-4; 8 positions agree with TRBD1. This CDR3 spans 14 amino acids. The V segment lost 6 bases and the J segment 2 bases; nucleotides outside the gene matches: 2. Germline V gives CDR1 SNHLY, CDR2 FYNNEI. Here the CDR3 reads CASSDRGTNEKLFF. The CDR3, as DNA: TGTGCCAGCAGCGACAGGGGTACTAATGAAAAACTGTTTTTT. Full variable domain (remainder filled in from reference TRBV2 and TRBJ1-4): EPEVTQTPSHQVTQMGQEVILRCVPISNHLYFYWYRQILGQKVEFLVSFYNNEISEKSEIFDDQFSVERPDGSNFTLKIRSTKLEDSAMYFCASSDRGTNEKLFFGSGTQLSVL.

The chain recombines TRBV6-6 with TRBJ2-3, with D possibly TRBD2 on 6 matching bases. V lost 4 bases, J lost 3 bases, and 14 bases lay in between. Germline-derived CDR1 and CDR2 are MNHNY and SVGAGI (reference sequence). This CDR3 is 15 amino acids long. The CDR3 DNA sequence: TGTGCCAGCAGTTTAGGCCTGGGGGGTACAGATACGCAGTATTTT. Amino acids: CASSLGLGGTDTQYF.

The chain carries TRBV5-1 and TRBJ1-2; D remains ambiguous. Trimming took off 0 bases at V and 1 base at J, with 7 bases between the two ends. The CDR3 sequence is 14 residues long. In germline, CDR1 is SGHRS, CDR2 YFSETQ. The CDR3 DNA is TGCGCCAGCAGCTTGGGCAGCGTTAACTATGGCTACACCTTC. Amino acids: CASSLGSVNYGYTF. Combining the CDR3 with reference TRBV5-1 and TRBJ1-2 gives the whole variable domain KAGVTQTPRYLIKTRGQQVTLSCSPISGHRSVSWYQQTPGQGLQFLFEYFSETQRNKGNFPGRFSGRQFSNSRSEMNVSTLELGDSALYLCASSLGSVNYGYTFGSGTRLTVV.

The rearrangement uses TRBV5-5 and TRBJ1-5; no reliable D call. The CDR3 contains 15 residues. V was pared by 7 bases and J by 4 bases, with 18 bases between. The germline V gene has CDR1 SGHKS and CDR2 YYEKEE (reference sequence). CDR3 protein: CASCLLLDGNQPQHF. The CDR3 nucleotides are TGTGCCAGCTGCCTATTACTGGACGGGAATCAGCCCCAGCATTTT.

The chain employs TRBV7-3 and TRBJ2-3, with D perhaps being TRBD1 or TRBD2 (6 bases each). Trimming removed 5 bases from V and 6 bases from J, with 15 bases in between. CDR1 is SGHTA and CDR2 is FQGTGA in the germline V gene. The CDR3 runs 14 residues. The CDR3 DNA follows: TGTGCCAGCAGCCCCCAGAGGGGGGCGGATACGCAGTATTTT. Translating it yields CASSPQRGADTQYF. The whole variable domain, remainder taken from reference TRBV7-3 and TRBJ2-3, is GAGVSQTPSNKVTEKGKYVELRCDPISGHTALYWYRQSLGQGPEFLIYFQGTGAADDSGLPNDRFFAVRPEGSVSTLKIQRTERGDSAVYLCASSPQRGADTQYFGPGTRLTVL.

The chain joins TRBV11-2 to TRBJ1-1, with 7 bases aligning to TRBD1. Per the germline V gene, CDR1 is SGHAT and CDR2 is FQNNGV. With V trimmed by 6 bases and J by 4 bases, 8 bases remained unmatched. The CDR3 sequence is 14 residues long. The CDR3 loop is CASRPTGAGTEAFF. The CDR3 DNA reads as TGTGCCAGCAGACCCACAGGGGCAGGCACTGAAGCTTTCTTT. Complete variable domain (other parts from reference TRBV11-2 and TRBJ1-1): EAGVAQSPRYKIIEKRQSVAFWCNPISGHATLYWYQQILGQGPKLLIQFQNNGVVDDSQLPKDRFSAERLKGVDSTLKIQPAKLEDSAVYLCASRPTGAGTEAFFGQGTRLTVV.

The chain employs TRBV6-5 and TRBJ1-1; D uncertain. There are 12 residues in the CDR3. The ends were cut back, 9 bases at V and 4 bases at J, with 12 bases in the middle. CDR1 MNHEY and CDR2 SVGAGI come from the germline V gene. The CDR3: CASLLGFTEAFF. CDR3 nucleotide sequence: TGTGCCAGTCTTCTAGGGTTCACTGAAGCTTTCTTT.

The rearrangement joins TRBV24-1 to TRBJ2-7; possibly TRBD1 for D (6 bases). Trimming removed 7 bases from V and 3 bases from J, with 12 bases in between. Germline loops: CDR1 KGHDR, CDR2 SFDVKD. The length of the CDR3 is 13 residues. The CDR3 DNA sequence: TGTGCCACCAGCATGGACAGAGACTACGAGCAGTACGTC. Residues: CATSMDRDYEQYV.

This clone was picked up one time. The rearrangement links TRBV18 to TRBJ1-2; D might be TRBD1 (5 bases). The germline CDR1 and CDR2 sequences are KGHSH and LQKENI. V lost 4 bases, J lost 0 bases, and 9 bases lay in between. The CDR3 runs to 14 residues. The CDR3 DNA sequence: TGTGCCAGCTCACTACAGGAGTCTAACTATGGCTACACCTTC. This gives the protein CASSLQESNYGYTF.

The chain uses TRBV15 and TRBJ1-6; no reliable D call. This CDR3 comprises 14 residues. V lost 0 bases to trimming and J lost 6 bases, with 6 bases between them. CDR1 LNHNV and CDR2 YYDKDF come from the germline V gene (reference sequence). The CDR3 reads CATSRDLSNSPLHF. In nucleotides, the CDR3 is TGTGCCACCAGCAGAGATCTGAGTAATTCACCCCTCCACTTT.

In DNA, the CDR3 is TGTGCAACCAGAAGGGGGGTTGGTAATTCACCCCTCCACTTT. Amino acids: CATRRGVGNSPLHF. J is TRBJ1-6 and V is TRBV7-2; a possible D gene is TRBD1 (6 bases). The CDR3 has 14 amino acids. In germline, CDR1 is SGHTA, CDR2 FQGNSA.

The V call is TRBV9, the J call TRBJ2-1; tentatively, D is TRBD1 or TRBD2 (8 bases each). CDR1 and CDR2 from the germline V gene are SGDLS and YYNGEE. V lost 2 bases, J lost 6 bases, and 15 bases lay in between. This CDR3 has 15 amino acids. This CDR3 is CASSVFSGTGNEQFF. The CDR3 DNA sequence: TGTGCCAGCAGCGTCTTTAGCGGGACAGGCAATGAGCAGTTCTTC.

The V call is TRBV4-1, the J call TRBJ1-5; no clear D gene. This CDR3 region has 17 residues. Trimming took 0 bases from V and 2 from J, leaving 14 bases between them. Looked up from germline, CDR1 is MGHRA and CDR2 is YSYEKL. Written as DNA, the CDR3 is TGCGCCAGCAGCCAAGATTCATTGGGGAAGGGCAATCAGCCCCAGCATTTT. This sequence encodes CASSQDSLGKGNQPQHF.